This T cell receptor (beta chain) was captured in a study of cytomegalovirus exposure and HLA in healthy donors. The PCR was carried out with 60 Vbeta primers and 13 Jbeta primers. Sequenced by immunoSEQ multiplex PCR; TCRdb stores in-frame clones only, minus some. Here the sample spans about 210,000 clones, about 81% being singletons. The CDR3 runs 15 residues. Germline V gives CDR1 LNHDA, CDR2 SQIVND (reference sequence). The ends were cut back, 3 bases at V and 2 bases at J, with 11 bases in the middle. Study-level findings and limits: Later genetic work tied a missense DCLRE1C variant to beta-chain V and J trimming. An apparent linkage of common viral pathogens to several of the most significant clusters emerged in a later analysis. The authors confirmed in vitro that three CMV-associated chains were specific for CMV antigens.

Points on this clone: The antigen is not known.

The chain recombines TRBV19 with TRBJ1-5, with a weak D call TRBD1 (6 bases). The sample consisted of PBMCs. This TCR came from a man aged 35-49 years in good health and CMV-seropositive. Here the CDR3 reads CASSIKAGGNQPQHF. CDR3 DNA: TGTGCCAGTAGTATTAAGGCAGGGGGCAATCAGCCCCAGCATTTT.